This TCR beta chain appears in the sequencing data of a study of blood T cell repertoires in COVID-19. Across the whole study: There were acute and convalescent COVID-19 samples, and they came from the United States, Italy and Spain. From T cells, B-cell-depleted T cells, or PBMCs came the material, which was cDNA or gDNA.

V lost 2 bases and J lost 0, with 11 bases in between. There are 16 residues in the CDR3. From germline, CDR1 is LGHNA and CDR2 YSLEER. Under the authors' procedure: Amplification with reference gene primers provided the estimates of nucleated cell counts. Assay used: immunoSEQ multiplex PCR; TCRdb lists only in-frame clones, some missing. V and J calls and clone size are as listed in that table; D and trimming were resolved from the DNA. The sample records over 150,000 clones, 85% to 95% being singletons. Input material: peripheral blood. This sequence originates from a man aged 50 or older with acute or convalescent COVID-19. The chain uses TRBV4-3 and TRBJ2-1, with TRBD2 as a possible D gene (6 bases). Here the CDR3 reads CASSQTSKSSYNEQFF. The DNA of the CDR3 is TGCGCCAGCAGCCAAACTAGCAAGAGCTCCTACAATGAGCAGTTCTTC.